Listed below are T cell receptor beta chains from one sample, sequenced in a study of blood T cell repertoires in COVID-19. The repertoire was sequenced with immunoSEQ multiplex PCR; TCRdb's copy has only in-frame clones and lacks some. Among about 430,000 clones listed, more than 75% were seen once. Sequencing was carried out using PBMCs or T cells enriched from blood (not recorded which). Receptor source: a woman aged 30 to 39 with acute COVID-19. The CDR3 runs from the conserved cysteine through the conserved F or W. The order of the fields is D gene, clone size, V gene, J gene, CDR3 protein, CDR3 DNA. A D gene is named only where the DNA matches it firmly. Clone size is given for some rows only: seen once, a few or many times, or a class if the clone is expanded.

TRBD1	NA	TRBV19	TRBJ2-5	CASSPPGGGRFETQYF	TGTGCCAGTAGCCCTCCAGGGGGCGGTAGGTTTGAGACCCAGTACTTC
TRBD1	NA	TRBV6-4	TRBJ1-1	CARGGRPGRTEAFF	TGTGCCAGAGGGGGCAGGCCTGGTCGAACTGAAGCTTTCTTT
TRBD1	once	TRBV5-1	TRBJ1-2	CASSLGQGYGDYGYTF	TGCGCCAGCAGCTTGGGACAGGGGTATGGCGACTATGGCTACACCTTC
NA	NA	TRBV6-6	TRBJ2-2	CAACQSLNTGELFF	TGTGCCGCTTGTCAAAGTCTAAACACCGGGGAGCTGTTTTTT
NA	NA	TRBV5-8	TRBJ1-6	CASSRRITDSPLHF	TGTGCCAGCAGCCGGCGAATTACAGATTCACCCCTCCACTTT
NA	NA	TRBV6-2/TRBV6-3	TRBJ1-2	CASSYRSELLYGYTF	TGTGCCAGCAGTTACCGGTCGGAACTACTCTATGGCTACACCTTC
TRBD2	NA	TRBV2	TRBJ2-3	CASRGLAGGEDTQYF	TGTGCCAGCAGAGGACTAGCGGGGGGGGAAGATACGCAGTATTTT
NA	once	TRBV2	TRBJ2-2	CASNLEHTGELFF	TGTGCCAGCAACCTAGAACACACCGGGGAGCTGTTTTTT
NA	NA	TRBV24-1	TRBJ2-7	CATSDLVKTALFYEQYF	TGTGCCACCAGTGATTTGGTAAAGACAGCTCTCTTTTACGAGCAGTACTTC
TRBD2	NA	TRBV7-2	TRBJ2-1	CASRTPLAVSYNEQFF	TGTGCCAGCAGAACCCCCCTAGCGGTCTCCTACAATGAGCAGTTCTTC
TRBD2	NA	TRBV9	TRBJ2-1	CASSVVAGGPSSVDEQFF	TGTGCCAGCAGCGTAGTAGCGGGGGGGCCTTCGTCCGTGGATGAGCAGTTCTTC
TRBD1	NA	TRBV19	TRBJ1-5	CASSMTGYQPQHF	TGTGCCAGTAGTATGACAGGGTATCAGCCCCAGCATTTT
TRBD2	few	TRBV24-1	TRBJ2-2	CATSDFPGRDTGELFF	TGTGCCACCAGTGATTTTCCGGGGAGGGACACCGGGGAGCTGTTTTTT
NA	once	TRBV19	TRBJ1-3	CASSTGDSGNTIYF	TGTGCCAGTAGTACAGGGGACTCTGGAAACACCATATATTTT
TRBD1	once	TRBV11-1	TRBJ1-1	CASSPGQGVLNTEAFF	TGTGCCAGCAGCCCAGGACAGGGGGTGTTGAACACTGAAGCTTTCTTT
NA	NA	TRBV23-1	TRBJ1-2	CASSQEQFDRPHYGYTF	TGCGCCAGCAGTCAAGAGCAATTTGACAGGCCCCACTATGGCTACACCTTC
TRBD2	NA	TRBV18	TRBJ2-3	CASSPTSGLSDTQYF	TGTGCCAGCTCACCGACTAGCGGGTTGTCAGATACGCAGTATTTT
NA	once	TRBV4-1	TRBJ1-3	CASSPNRYSGNTIYF	TGCGCCAGCAGCCCTAACAGGTACTCTGGAAACACCATATATTTT
NA	NA	TRBV18	TRBJ1-1	CASSPNSKNTEAFF	TGTGCCAGCTCACCAAATTCCAAGAACACTGAAGCTTTCTTT
TRBD1	once	TRBV6-2/TRBV6-3	TRBJ1-5	CASSNRGRQPQHF	TGTGCCAGCAGTAACAGGGGTCGCCAGCCCCAGCATTTT
TRBD1	NA	TRBV9	TRBJ2-2	CASSVDRGRSGELFF	TGTGCCAGCAGCGTGGACAGGGGGCGCTCCGGGGAGCTGTTTTTT
TRBD2	NA	TRBV18	TRBJ2-3	CASSPTSGGAYTDTQYF	TGTGCCAGCTCACCGACTAGCGGGGGGGCATATACAGATACGCAGTATTTT
NA	NA	TRBV19	TRBJ1-4	CASSPILVGGKLFF	TGTGCCAGTAGTCCCATTTTGGTTGGAGGAAAACTGTTTTTT
NA	once	TRBV5-1	TRBJ1-1	CASSLGPGNTEAFF	TGCGCCAGCAGCTTGGGCCCGGGGAACACTGAAGCTTTCTTT
TRBD1	NA	TRBV5-1	TRBJ2-6	CASSFRVRDSSGANVLTF	TGCGCCAGCAGCTTTCGGGTCAGGGACAGCTCTGGGGCCAACGTCCTGACTTTC
NA	NA	TRBV2	TRBJ2-1	CASSVTGMAEQFF	TGTGCCAGCAGTGTGACAGGAATGGCTGAGCAGTTCTTC
TRBD1	NA	TRBV28	TRBJ1-1	CATLDRANTEAFF	TGTGCCACCCTGGACAGGGCCAACACTGAAGCTTTCTTT
NA	NA	TRBV9	TRBJ2-3	CASSVVVGASTDTQYF	TGTGCCAGCAGCGTAGTGGTTGGGGCTAGCACAGATACGCAGTATTTT
NA	NA	TRBV7-2	TRBJ2-7	CASTRSRGYEQYF	TGTGCCAGCACCAGAAGTCGGGGCTACGAGCAGTACTTC
NA	NA	TRBV5-5	TRBJ2-3	CASSQILTESRQYF	TGTGCCAGCAGCCAAATTCTGACAGAAAGTAGGCAGTATTTT
NA	NA	TRBV4-2	TRBJ1-3	CASSQVYFASSSGNTIYF	TGTGCCAGCAGCCAAGTTTATTTCGCCTCGAGCTCTGGAAACACCATATATTTT
NA	NA	TRBV18	TRBJ1-4	CASSPFDQGATNEKLFF	TGTGCCAGCTCACCATTTGACCAGGGTGCAACTAATGAAAAACTGTTTTTT
NA	NA	TRBV7-8	TRBJ1-4	CASSLAGVPNEKLFF	TGTGCCAGCAGCTTAGCCGGAGTTCCTAATGAAAAACTGTTTTTT
NA	NA	TRBV30	TRBJ2-1	CAWNGGNNEQFF	TGTGCCTGGAACGGCGGGAACAATGAGCAGTTCTTC
TRBD1	NA	TRBV5-8	TRBJ2-5	CASSPDRGQLETQYF	TGTGCCAGCAGCCCTGACAGGGGGCAATTGGAGACCCAGTACTTC
NA	NA	TRBV27	TRBJ2-7	CASSPSSYEQYF	TGTGCCAGCAGTCCCAGCTCCTACGAGCAGTACTTC
TRBD2	NA	TRBV6-5	TRBJ2-3	CASSYSGLAGGDTQYF	TGTGCCAGCAGCTACTCCGGGCTAGCGGGGGGTGATACGCAGTATTTT
TRBD2	NA	TRBV30	TRBJ2-7	CAWSGLAGEAYEQYF	TGTGCCTGGAGCGGTCTAGCGGGGGAAGCCTACGAGCAGTACTTC
NA	few	TRBV6-1	TRBJ1-2	CASSEWGGLGYGYTF	TGTGCCAGCAGTGAATGGGGGGGGTTGGGCTATGGCTACACCTTC
TRBD1	NA	TRBV7-3	TRBJ1-1	CASSIQGAVTEAFF	TGTGCCAGCAGCATCCAGGGGGCAGTCACTGAAGCTTTCTTT
NA	NA	TRBV5-6	TRBJ1-2	CASSLGPTLVGGYGYTF	TGTGCCAGCAGCTTGGGTCCCACCCTCGTAGGAGGGTATGGCTACACCTTC
TRBD1	NA	TRBV30	TRBJ2-7	CAWRATGTGAYEQYF	TGTGCCTGGAGAGCTACCGGGACAGGGGCCTACGAGCAGTACTTC